This is a list of T cell receptor beta chains from one sample in a study of immune evolution from preneoplasia to lung adenocarcinoma. TCRdb keeps only in-frame clones here, not all; method: immunoSEQ multiplex PCR. This sample has about 3,700 clones, with 65% to 90% found just once. Input material: FFPE invasive lung adenocarcinoma tissue. These receptors were collected from a person aged 45 to 59 with lung adenocarcinoma. CDR3s include the opening cysteine and the closing phenylalanine or tryptophan. Fields, in order: CDR3 DNA, CDR3 protein, V gene, D gene, clone size, J gene. The D gene is left open where the match is weak. The size entry is marked missing in some rows and otherwise reads once, few, many or a size class.

cdr3_nt: TGTGCCAGCAGTTTGGGCGGGACGAACACTGAAGCTTTCTTT
cdr3_aa: CASSLGGTNTEAFF
v_call: TRBV6-5
d_call: -
clone_size: few
j_call: TRBJ1-1

cdr3_nt: TGTGCCAGCAGCTTCGGGACAGGGGGAACTGAAGCTTTCTTT
cdr3_aa: CASSFGTGGTEAFF
v_call: TRBV7-8
d_call: TRBD1
clone_size: -
j_call: TRBJ1-1

cdr3_nt: TGTGCCAGCAGCTCCTGGAGGTACGGCTACACCTTC
cdr3_aa: CASSSWRYGYTF
v_call: TRBV11-2
d_call: -
clone_size: -
j_call: TRBJ1-2

cdr3_nt: TGTGCCAGCAGCTTCGTGACAGGGAAAACCGGGGAGCTGTTTTTT
cdr3_aa: CASSFVTGKTGELFF
v_call: TRBV5-8
d_call: TRBD1
clone_size: -
j_call: TRBJ2-2

cdr3_nt: TGTGCCAGCAAGGTATCGGCAGATAGCAATCAGCCCCAGCATTTT
cdr3_aa: CASKVSADSNQPQHF
v_call: TRBV6-1
d_call: -
clone_size: -
j_call: TRBJ1-5

cdr3_nt: TGTGCCAGCAGCCCAGTCACAGATACGCAGTATTTT
cdr3_aa: CASSPVTDTQYF
v_call: TRBV7-6
d_call: -
clone_size: -
j_call: TRBJ2-3

cdr3_nt: TGTGCCAGCAGACCTTCGCGACAGGGCGGGAACTACAATGAGCAGTTCTTC
cdr3_aa: CASRPSRQGGNYNEQFF
v_call: TRBV7-9
d_call: -
clone_size: -
j_call: TRBJ2-1

cdr3_nt: TGTGCCATCAGTTCAGGGTCTCAGCCCCAGCATTTT
cdr3_aa: CAISSGSQPQHF
v_call: TRBV10-3
d_call: -
clone_size: -
j_call: TRBJ1-5

cdr3_nt: TGTGCCAGCAGTCCCACACTTAGGGGGACCCAGTACTTC
cdr3_aa: CASSPTLRGTQYF
v_call: TRBV6-5
d_call: -
clone_size: once
j_call: TRBJ2-5

cdr3_nt: TGTGCCAGCAGCCCCGGGGGACACCAAAATTCACCCCTCCACTTT
cdr3_aa: CASSPGGHQNSPLHF
v_call: TRBV28
d_call: -
clone_size: -
j_call: TRBJ1-6

cdr3_nt: TGCGCCAGCAGCCGCGACGGGACGAAGTCGAAGAACACTGAAGCTTTCTTT
cdr3_aa: CASSRDGTKSKNTEAFF
v_call: TRBV4-1
d_call: -
clone_size: -
j_call: TRBJ1-1

cdr3_nt: TGTGCCAGCTCACCCCGGACAGGGGATCATCATTTGAACACTGAAGCTTTCTTT
cdr3_aa: CASSPRTGDHHLNTEAFF
v_call: TRBV18
d_call: TRBD1
clone_size: -
j_call: TRBJ1-1

cdr3_nt: TGTGCCAGCAGTGAAGAACGGAGCGCCTACGAGCAGTACTTC
cdr3_aa: CASSEERSAYEQYF
v_call: TRBV6-1
d_call: -
clone_size: -
j_call: TRBJ2-7